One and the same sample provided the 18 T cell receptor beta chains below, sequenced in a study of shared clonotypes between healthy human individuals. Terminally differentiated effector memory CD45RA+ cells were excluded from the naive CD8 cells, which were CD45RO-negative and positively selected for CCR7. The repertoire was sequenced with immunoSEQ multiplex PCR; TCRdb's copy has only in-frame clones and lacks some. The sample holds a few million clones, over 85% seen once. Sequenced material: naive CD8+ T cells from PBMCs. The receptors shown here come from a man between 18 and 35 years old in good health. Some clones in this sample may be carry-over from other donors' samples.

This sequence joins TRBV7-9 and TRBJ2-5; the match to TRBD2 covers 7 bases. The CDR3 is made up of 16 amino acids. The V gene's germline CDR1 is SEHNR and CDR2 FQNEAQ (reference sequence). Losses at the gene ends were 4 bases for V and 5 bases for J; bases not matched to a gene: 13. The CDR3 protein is CASSYDRWGGRETQYF. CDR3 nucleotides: TGTGCCAGCAGCTACGACCGATGGGGGGGACGGGAGACCCAGTACTTC.

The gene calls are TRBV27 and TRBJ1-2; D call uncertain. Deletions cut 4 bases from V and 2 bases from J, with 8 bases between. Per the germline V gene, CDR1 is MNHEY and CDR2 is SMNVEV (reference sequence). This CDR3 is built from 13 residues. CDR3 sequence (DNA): TGTGCCAGCAGTTGGGCGGGGAACTATGGCTACACCTTC. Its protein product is CASSWAGNYGYTF.

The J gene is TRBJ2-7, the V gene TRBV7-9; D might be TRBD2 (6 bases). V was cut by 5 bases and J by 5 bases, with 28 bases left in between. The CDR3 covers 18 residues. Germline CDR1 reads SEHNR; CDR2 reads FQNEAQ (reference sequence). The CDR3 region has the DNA TGTGCCAGCAGCCGAACTAGCATCGGAAGAATAGAACTCCACGAGCAGTACTTC. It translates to CASSRTSIGRIELHEQYF. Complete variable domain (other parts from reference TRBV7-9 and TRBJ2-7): DTGVSQNPRHKITKRGQNVTFRCDPISEHNRLYWYRQTLGQGPEFLTYFQNEAQLEKSRLLSDRFSAERPKGSFSTLEIQRTEQGDSAMYLCASSRTSIGRIELHEQYFGPGTRLTVT.

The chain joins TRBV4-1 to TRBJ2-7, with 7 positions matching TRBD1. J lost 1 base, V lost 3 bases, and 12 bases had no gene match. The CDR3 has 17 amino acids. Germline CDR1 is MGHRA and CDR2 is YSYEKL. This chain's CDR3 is CASSQVPGTVFSYEQYF. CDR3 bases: TGCGCCAGCAGCCAGGTACCCGGGACAGTATTTTCCTACGAGCAGTACTTC.

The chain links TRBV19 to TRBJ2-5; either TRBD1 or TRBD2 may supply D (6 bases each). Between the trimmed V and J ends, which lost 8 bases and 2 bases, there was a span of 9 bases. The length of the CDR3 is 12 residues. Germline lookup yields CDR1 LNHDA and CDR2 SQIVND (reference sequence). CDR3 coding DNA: TGTGCCAGTGGGGGGCCTCAAGAGACCCAGTACTTC. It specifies CASGGPQETQYF.

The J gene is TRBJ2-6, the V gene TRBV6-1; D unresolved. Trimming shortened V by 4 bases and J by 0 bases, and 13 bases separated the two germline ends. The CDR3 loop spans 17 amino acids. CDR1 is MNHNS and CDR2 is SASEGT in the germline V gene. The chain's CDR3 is CASSASLGISGANVLTF. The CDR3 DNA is TGTGCCAGCAGTGCGTCCCTGGGAATCTCTGGGGCCAACGTCCTGACTTTC.

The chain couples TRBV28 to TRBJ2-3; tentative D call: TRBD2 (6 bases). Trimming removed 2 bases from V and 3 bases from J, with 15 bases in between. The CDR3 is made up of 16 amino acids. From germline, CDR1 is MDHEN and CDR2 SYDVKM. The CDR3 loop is CASSLDLGGRTDTQYF. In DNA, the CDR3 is TGTGCCAGCAGTTTAGATCTGGGAGGTAGGACAGATACGCAGTATTTT.

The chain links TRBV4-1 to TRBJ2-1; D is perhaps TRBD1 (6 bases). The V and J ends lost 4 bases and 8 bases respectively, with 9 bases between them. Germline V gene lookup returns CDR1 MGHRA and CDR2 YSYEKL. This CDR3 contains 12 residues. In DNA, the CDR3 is TGCGCCAGCAGCCCAAACAGGGATGAGCAGTTCTTC. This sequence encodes CASSPNRDEQFF.

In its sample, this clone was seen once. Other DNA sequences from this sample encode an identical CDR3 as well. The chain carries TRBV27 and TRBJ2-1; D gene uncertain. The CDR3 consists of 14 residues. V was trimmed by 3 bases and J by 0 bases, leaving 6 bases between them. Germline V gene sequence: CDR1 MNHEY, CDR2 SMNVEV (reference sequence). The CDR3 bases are TGTGCCAGCAGTTTGCTGTCCTCCTACAATGAGCAGTTCTTC. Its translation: CASSLLSSYNEQFF.

The CDR3 region is CASKPGATYNEQFF. DNA for the CDR3: TGTGCCAGCAAACCAGGGGCGACCTACAATGAGCAGTTCTTC. The chain uses TRBV2 and TRBJ2-1, with D possibly being TRBD1 (6 bases). The CDR3 is made up of 14 amino acids. Germline assignment: CDR1 SNHLY and CDR2 FYNNEI. V was trimmed by 7 bases and J by 2 bases, leaving 12 bases between them.

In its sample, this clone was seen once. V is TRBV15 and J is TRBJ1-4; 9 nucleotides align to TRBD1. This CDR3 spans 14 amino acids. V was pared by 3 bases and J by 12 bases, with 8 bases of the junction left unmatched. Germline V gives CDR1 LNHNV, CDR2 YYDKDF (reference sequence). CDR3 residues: CATSRGTGRLELFF. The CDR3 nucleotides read TGTGCCACCAGCAGGGGGACAGGGAGGTTGGAACTGTTTTTT.

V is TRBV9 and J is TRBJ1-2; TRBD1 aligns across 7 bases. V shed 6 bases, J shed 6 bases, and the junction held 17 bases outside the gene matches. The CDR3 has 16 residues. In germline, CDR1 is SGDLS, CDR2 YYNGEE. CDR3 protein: CASTFDRAGGNDGYTF. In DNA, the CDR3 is TGTGCCAGCACCTTCGATCGGGCAGGGGGAAATGATGGCTACACCTTC.

CDR3: CASSFSGSPKREQYF. The DNA for the CDR3 is TGTGCCAGCAGTTTCAGCGGCAGCCCTAAACGGGAGCAGTACTTC. This sequence joins TRBV28 and TRBJ2-7, with D perhaps TRBD2 (5 bases). This CDR3 spans 15 amino acids. Germline V lookup: CDR1 MDHEN, CDR2 SYDVKM. The V and J ends lost 3 bases and 7 bases respectively, with 19 bases between them.

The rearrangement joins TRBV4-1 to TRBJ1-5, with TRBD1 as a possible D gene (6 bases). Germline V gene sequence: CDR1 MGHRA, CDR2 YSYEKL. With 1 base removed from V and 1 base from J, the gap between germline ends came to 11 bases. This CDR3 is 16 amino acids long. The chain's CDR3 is CASSQAPGGSNQPQHF. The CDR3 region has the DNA TGCGCCAGCAGCCAAGCTCCGGGGGGCAGCAATCAGCCCCAGCATTTT.

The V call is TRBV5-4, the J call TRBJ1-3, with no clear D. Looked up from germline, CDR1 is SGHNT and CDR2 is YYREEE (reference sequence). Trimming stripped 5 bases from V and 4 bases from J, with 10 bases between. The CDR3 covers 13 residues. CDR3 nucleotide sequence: TGTGCCAGCAGAGGACTGGGCGGAAACACCATATATTTT. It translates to CASRGLGGNTIYF.

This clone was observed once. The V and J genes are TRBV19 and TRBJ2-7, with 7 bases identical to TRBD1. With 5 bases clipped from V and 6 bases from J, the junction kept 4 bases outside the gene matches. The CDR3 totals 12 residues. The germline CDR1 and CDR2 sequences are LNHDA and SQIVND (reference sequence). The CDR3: CASSAQGTEQYF. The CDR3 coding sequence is TGTGCCAGTAGTGCACAGGGGACCGAGCAGTACTTC.

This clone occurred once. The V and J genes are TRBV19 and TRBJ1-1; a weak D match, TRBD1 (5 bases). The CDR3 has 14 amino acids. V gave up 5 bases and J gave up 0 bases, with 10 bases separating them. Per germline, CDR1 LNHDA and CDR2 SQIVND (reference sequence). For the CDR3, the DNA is TGTGCCAGTAGTGCCGGGACCCTGAACACTGAAGCTTTCTTT. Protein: CASSAGTLNTEAFF.

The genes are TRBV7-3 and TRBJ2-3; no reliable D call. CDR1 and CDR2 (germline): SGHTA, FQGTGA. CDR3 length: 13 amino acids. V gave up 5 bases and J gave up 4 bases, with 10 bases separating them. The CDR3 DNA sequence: TGTGCCAGCAGCCTTCCCCCTGCAGATACGCAGTATTTT. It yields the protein CASSLPPADTQYF.